The rows below give T cell receptor beta chains drawn from one sample of a study of control samples from healthy donors and cancer patients. The protocol was immunoSEQ multiplex PCR, while the TCRdb copy is restricted to in-frame clones and leaves out a portion. The sample consists of around 150,000 clones, around 90% of them appearing once. The sequencing input was blood. These receptors originate from a man in his thirties or forties in good health. The CDR3 runs from the conserved cysteine through the conserved F or W. The order of the fields is V gene, D gene, J gene, clone size, CDR3 protein, CDR3 DNA. The D gene is left open where the match is weak. The listing skips clone size in some rows; elsewhere it reads once, few, many or a size class.

V: TRBV27
D: .
J: TRBJ1-2
size: few
CDR3: CASTSGYGYTF
DNA: TGTGCCAGCACCTCCGGCTATGGCTACACCTTC

V: TRBV21-1
D: .
J: TRBJ2-7
size: .
CDR3: CASSPSRDNSYEQYF
DNA: TGTGCCAGCAGCCCCTCGCGGGACAACTCCTACGAGCAGTACTTC

V: TRBV2
D: .
J: TRBJ1-5
size: once
CDR3: CASGREISNQPQHF
DNA: TGTGCCAGCGGCAGAGAAATTAGCAATCAGCCCCAGCATTTT

V: TRBV18
D: TRBD2
J: TRBJ2-1
size: .
CDR3: CASSLNLAGHYNEQFF
DNA: TGTGCCAGCTCACTTAATCTAGCGGGGCATTACAATGAGCAGTTCTTC

V: TRBV3-1/TRBV3-2
D: .
J: TRBJ2-1
size: .
CDR3: CASSPREILDNEQFF
DNA: TGTGCCAGCAGCCCAAGGGAGATCTTAGATAATGAGCAGTTCTTC

V: TRBV28
D: TRBD2
J: TRBJ2-1
size: .
CDR3: CASSLLAGIYNEQFF
DNA: TGTGCCAGCAGTTTATTAGCGGGCATCTACAATGAGCAGTTCTTC

V: TRBV28
D: .
J: TRBJ2-1
size: once
CDR3: CASRNTLVPNEQFF
DNA: TGTGCCAGCAGGAATACACTAGTCCCCAATGAGCAGTTCTTC

V: TRBV10-3
D: .
J: TRBJ1-3
size: few
CDR3: CAISESGIPGNTIYF
DNA: TGTGCCATCAGTGAGTCGGGAATCCCTGGAAACACCATATATTTT

V: TRBV11-2
D: .
J: TRBJ2-5
size: once
CDR3: CASSFTPRYEETQYF
DNA: TGTGCCAGCAGCTTTACGCCCAGATACGAGGAGACCCAGTACTTC

V: TRBV27
D: TRBD2
J: TRBJ2-7
size: once
CDR3: CASSRAGGGYEQYF
DNA: TGTGCCAGCAGCCGTGCGGGGGGAGGCTACGAGCAGTACTTC

V: TRBV6-1
D: .
J: TRBJ2-1
size: .
CDR3: CASSEGSVRKNEQFF
DNA: TGTGCCAGCAGTGAAGGGAGCGTGAGGAAAAATGAGCAGTTCTTC

V: TRBV28
D: TRBD1
J: TRBJ1-5
size: few
CDR3: CASNLPQGGNQPQHF
DNA: TGTGCCAGCAACCTACCACAGGGGGGAAATCAGCCCCAGCATTTT

V: TRBV6-5
D: .
J: TRBJ1-2
size: .
CDR3: CASSLATSNYGYTF
DNA: TGTGCCAGCAGTCTGGCGACATCTAACTATGGCTACACCTTC

V: TRBV15
D: TRBD2
J: TRBJ2-2
size: once
CDR3: CATSRDMTSGRAGELFF
DNA: TGTGCCACCAGCAGAGATATGACTAGCGGGAGGGCCGGGGAGCTGTTTTTT

V: TRBV15
D: .
J: TRBJ2-2
size: .
CDR3: CATSREGPNTGELFF
DNA: TGTGCCACCAGCAGAGAGGGCCCTAACACCGGGGAGCTGTTTTTT

V: TRBV7-8
D: .
J: TRBJ1-4
size: .
CDR3: CASSATTSTATNEKLFF
DNA: TGTGCCAGCAGCGCAACTACATCGACTGCAACTAATGAAAAACTGTTTTTT

V: TRBV14
D: .
J: TRBJ2-7
size: few
CDR3: CASSQVGTLSYEQYF
DNA: TGTGCCAGCAGCCAAGTAGGAACCCTATCCTACGAGCAGTACTTC

V: TRBV5-1
D: .
J: TRBJ1-2
size: .
CDR3: CASSYAGFNGYTF
DNA: TGCGCCAGCAGCTATGCAGGGTTTAATGGCTACACCTTC

V: TRBV9
D: .
J: TRBJ2-7
size: .
CDR3: CASSGDPSSYEQYF
DNA: TGTGCCAGCAGCGGCGACCCCTCTTCCTACGAGCAGTACTTC

V: TRBV7-9
D: .
J: TRBJ2-1
size: .
CDR3: CASSLGAGSSYNEQFF
DNA: TGTGCCAGCAGCTTAGGGGCGGGGAGCTCCTACAATGAGCAGTTCTTC

V: TRBV5-6
D: TRBD2
J: TRBJ2-7
size: .
CDR3: CASDRRGGSSYEQYF
DNA: TGTGCCAGCGATCGTCGGGGGGGAAGCTCCTACGAGCAGTACTTC

V: TRBV28
D: .
J: TRBJ2-6
size: .
CDR3: CASSSPDRPPGANVLTF
DNA: TGTGCCAGCAGCTCCCCCGACCGTCCCCCCGGGGCCAACGTCCTGACTTTC

V: TRBV7-2
D: TRBD2
J: TRBJ2-2
size: .
CDR3: CASSSSPSGVNTGELFF
DNA: TGTGCCAGCAGCTCGTCACCGAGCGGGGTGAACACCGGGGAGCTGTTTTTT

V: TRBV7-2
D: .
J: TRBJ1-2
size: .
CDR3: CASSLGPGGGYTF
DNA: TGTGCCAGCAGCTTAGGTCCGGGTGGCGGCTACACCTTC

V: TRBV28
D: .
J: TRBJ1-4
size: .
CDR3: CASKTLNTANEKLFF
DNA: TGTGCCAGCAAAACTCTTAACACGGCTAATGAAAAACTGTTTTTT

V: TRBV5-4
D: .
J: TRBJ1-3
size: .
CDR3: CASRPGRSTSGNTIYF
DNA: TGTGCCAGCAGACCAGGACGGTCAACCTCTGGAAACACCATATATTTT

V: TRBV19
D: .
J: TRBJ2-2
size: .
CDR3: CASSMAQRVTGELFF
DNA: TGTGCCAGTAGTATGGCGCAGAGAGTCACCGGGGAGCTGTTTTTT

V: TRBV11-2
D: TRBD2
J: TRBJ2-7
size: .
CDR3: CASSLVTSVSYEQYF
DNA: TGTGCCAGCAGCTTAGTGACTAGCGTCTCCTACGAGCAGTACTTC

V: TRBV5-1
D: TRBD1
J: TRBJ2-2
size: few
CDR3: CASSLGLGTAPSGELFF
DNA: TGCGCCAGCAGCTTGGGCCTCGGGACAGCGCCATCCGGGGAGCTGTTTTTT

V: TRBV5-5
D: .
J: TRBJ2-1
size: .
CDR3: CASSPWVRGRDNEQFF
DNA: TGTGCCAGCAGCCCATGGGTGAGGGGGAGGGACAATGAGCAGTTCTTC

V: TRBV20-1
D: .
J: TRBJ1-2
size: .
CDR3: CSCAGDYGYTF
DNA: TGCAGTTGTGCGGGGGACTATGGCTACACCTTC

V: TRBV5-1
D: .
J: TRBJ1-2
size: .
CDR3: CASSPGQGGYGYTF
DNA: TGCGCCAGCAGCCCCGGACAAGGCGGGTATGGCTACACCTTC

V: TRBV14
D: TRBD2
J: TRBJ2-3
size: .
CDR3: CASSPPWTSGSGTDTQYF
DNA: TGTGCCAGCAGCCCTCCTTGGACTAGCGGGAGTGGTACAGATACGCAGTATTTT

V: TRBV29-1
D: .
J: TRBJ2-6
size: .
CDR3: CSVEELSTPVF
DNA: TGCAGCGTTGAAGAATTATCAACTCCCGTTTTC

V: TRBV7-6
D: .
J: TRBJ2-2
size: once
CDR3: CASQAGGTDGELFF
DNA: TGTGCCAGCCAAGCAGGGGGGACTGACGGGGAGCTGTTTTTT

V: TRBV7-3
D: .
J: TRBJ2-1
size: .
CDR3: CASSLGLTGVNEQFF
DNA: TGTGCCAGCAGCTTAGGTTTAACAGGCGTAAATGAGCAGTTCTTC

V: TRBV5-6
D: .
J: TRBJ1-2
size: .
CDR3: CASSSGRRDYGYTF
DNA: TGTGCCAGCAGTTCCGGGAGGAGGGACTATGGCTACACCTTC

V: TRBV11-2
D: .
J: TRBJ1-1
size: .
CDR3: CASSLEGGGTEAFF
DNA: TGTGCCAGCAGCTTAGAAGGGGGAGGCACTGAAGCTTTCTTT

V: TRBV5-1
D: .
J: TRBJ1-2
size: .
CDR3: CASSSHPWPERYGYTF
DNA: TGCGCCAGCAGCTCCCACCCCTGGCCGGAACGATATGGCTACACCTTC

V: TRBV5-3
D: .
J: TRBJ2-7
size: .
CDR3: CARSLAHFETYEQYF
DNA: TGTGCCAGAAGCTTGGCGCATTTCGAAACCTACGAGCAGTACTTC

V: TRBV13
D: TRBD1
J: TRBJ1-2
size: .
CDR3: CASSLGDRDGYTF
DNA: TGTGCCAGCAGCTTAGGGGACAGGGATGGCTACACCTTC

V: TRBV21-1
D: .
J: TRBJ1-5
size: .
CDR3: CARMTMKAQHF
DNA: TGTGCCAGGATGACAATGAAAGCCCAGCATTTT

V: TRBV19
D: TRBD1
J: TRBJ2-1
size: .
CDR3: CASQNGRDSYNEQFF
DNA: TGTGCCAGCCAAAACGGCCGGGACAGCTACAATGAGCAGTTCTTC

V: TRBV7-2
D: .
J: TRBJ1-4
size: .
CDR3: CASSFGLWDPEKLFF
DNA: TGTGCCAGCAGCTTCGGGTTGTGGGACCCCGAAAAACTGTTTTTT

V: TRBV27
D: .
J: TRBJ2-6
size: .
CDR3: CASGQTSGANVLTF
DNA: TGTGCCAGCGGACAGACCTCTGGGGCCAACGTCCTGACTTTC

V: TRBV11-1
D: .
J: TRBJ2-7
size: .
CDR3: CASSLYGRQYF
DNA: TGTGCCAGCAGCTTATACGGACGGCAGTACTTC

V: TRBV11-2
D: TRBD2
J: TRBJ2-7
size: .
CDR3: CASSETSGRKRYEQYF
DNA: TGTGCCAGCAGCGAGACTAGCGGGAGAAAACGGTACGAGCAGTACTTC

V: TRBV25-1
D: .
J: TRBJ1-1
size: .
CDR3: CASSEPGTGTEAFF
DNA: TGTGCCAGCAGTGAACCAGGGACGGGCACTGAAGCTTTCTTT

V: TRBV28
D: .
J: TRBJ1-6
size: once
CDR3: CASSLPSGSPHGPPHF
DNA: TGTGCCAGCAGTCTCCCCTCGGGGAGCCCACATGGGCCCCCCCACTTT

V: TRBV4-3
D: TRBD2
J: TRBJ2-3
size: few
CDR3: CATPGAGIPYTQYF
DNA: TGCGCCACCCCGGGAGCGGGAATTCCCTATACGCAGTATTTT

V: TRBV6-5
D: .
J: TRBJ1-1
size: .
CDR3: CASSSTVNTEAFF
DNA: TGTGCCAGCAGCTCGACAGTGAACACTGAAGCTTTCTTT

V: TRBV5-5
D: .
J: TRBJ2-5
size: once
CDR3: CASSFPDIETQYF
DNA: TGTGCCAGCAGCTTTCCGGACATAGAGACCCAGTACTTC

V: TRBV3-1/TRBV3-2
D: TRBD1
J: TRBJ2-2
size: .
CDR3: CASSQGRQGGTGELFF
DNA: TGTGCCAGCAGCCAAGGGAGACAGGGGGGCACCGGGGAGCTGTTTTTT

V: TRBV5-6
D: .
J: TRBJ1-2
size: .
CDR3: CASSLGDYGYTF
DNA: TGTGCCAGCAGCTTGGGGGACTATGGCTACACCTTC

V: TRBV5-1
D: TRBD1
J: TRBJ1-1
size: .
CDR3: CASSLGQGAVNTEAFF
DNA: TGCGCCAGCAGCTTGGGGCAGGGGGCCGTGAACACTGAAGCTTTCTTT

V: TRBV18
D: .
J: TRBJ1-5
size: .
CDR3: CASSRSQGVEQPQHF
DNA: TGTGCCAGCTCGCGATCACAGGGTGTCGAACAGCCCCAGCATTTT

V: TRBV18
D: .
J: TRBJ1-5
size: .
CDR3: CASSPRSNQPQHF
DNA: TGTGCCAGCTCACCACGATCCAATCAGCCCCAGCATTTT

V: TRBV6-5
D: .
J: TRBJ2-3
size: .
CDR3: CASMILKRTEDTQYF
DNA: TGTGCCAGCATGATACTAAAGCGGACAGAAGATACGCAGTATTTT

V: TRBV19
D: .
J: TRBJ2-7
size: .
CDR3: CASSTNRVSEQYF
DNA: TGTGCCAGTAGTACCAACAGGGTGAGCGAGCAGTACTTC